This TCR beta chain stems from a study of blood T cell repertoires in COVID-19. In the original analysis: Nucleated cell number was recorded as an estimate derived from reference gene primer amplification. The assay was immunoSEQ multiplex PCR, and TCRdb's table has in-frame clones only and misses some. V and J calls and clone size follow that table, whereas D and trimming were derived from the DNA. The sample includes some 130,000 clones, roughly 69% of them seen just once. This clone was counted between two and nine times. With V trimmed by 1 base and J by 9 bases, 9 bases remained unmatched. This CDR3 is built from 16 residues. The germline V gene has CDR1 MGHRA and CDR2 YSYEKL.

V and J are TRBV4-1 and TRBJ1-5; the match to TRBD1 covers 10 bases. The sample was peripheral blood. This TCR came from a woman in her sixties or seventies with acute or convalescent COVID-19. The CDR3 reads CASSQALGTGAPPQHF. The CDR3 nucleotides are TGCGCCAGCAGCCAAGCCCTCGGGACAGGGGCTCCGCCCCAGCATTTT.